The present entry profiles one T cell receptor (beta chain) with its context. As yet, its antigen is unknown. The CDR3 contains 18 residues. CDR1 and CDR2 (germline): LNHNV, YYDKDF (reference sequence). Trimming shortened V by 0 bases and J by 4 bases, and 21 bases separated the two germline ends. Time point given: cycle 4 day 1 (C4D1), after 5 to 7 weeks of nivolumab. Relapse after autologous stem cell transplantation occurred in every patient, and brentuximab vedotin exposure varied. This sample was included in a study of PD-1 blockade in classical Hodgkin lymphoma. Study-level results: For complete responders, baseline diversity was comparable to that of newly diagnosed patients.

TCRdb's table, derived via immunoSEQ multiplex PCR, lists solely in-frame clones and lacks some. The data hold tens of thousands of clones, with 81% observed a single time. This TCR came from a human donor with classical Hodgkin lymphoma. The gene calls are TRBV15 and TRBJ1-2; D is unresolved. Sequences were derived from peripheral blood mononuclear cells (PBMCs), sampled before the fourth cycle of nivolumab. The CDR3 here is CATSRDWRADDTLYGYTF. The CDR3 DNA follows: TGTGCCACCAGCAGAGATTGGAGGGCAGACGACACTCTCTATGGCTACACCTTC.